These 17 T cell receptor beta chains originate from one sample sequenced in a study of T-cell reconstitution after alpha-beta-depleted transplantation in children. The authors prepared the TCRbeta library with unique molecular identifiers. Using its own MiXCR run on the PCR reads, TCRdb lists one record per CDR3 protein. The data hold 530,000 or so distinct CDR3 sequences, with over 25% observed a single time. Material: PBMCs, obtained before TCRalphabeta/CD19-depleted stem cell transplant. These receptors all stem from a boy under two years old with Wiskott-Aldrich syndrome, due to receive a stem cell transplant.

This clonotype was detected a few times. The genes are TRBV4-1 and TRBJ1-4; tentative D call: TRBD1 (5 bases). This CDR3 has 16 residues. Trimming removed 0 bases from V and 4 bases from J, with 12 bases in between. Germline CDR1 and CDR2: MGHRA and YSYEKL. The CDR3 protein is CASSQEGTVNNEKLFF. CDR3 bases: TGCGCCAGCAGCCAAGAGGGGACGGTGAATAATGAAAAACTGTTTTTT.

This clonotype has just a few counts. The V gene is TRBV4-1, the J gene TRBJ2-5; unclear D gene. Germline CDR1 and CDR2: MGHRA and YSYEKL. The CDR3 covers 16 residues. V was trimmed by 0 bases and J by 1 base, leaving 12 bases between them. The CDR3: CASSQDEKVPQETQYF. The CDR3 nucleotides read TGCGCCAGCAGCCAAGACGAGAAGGTACCCCAAGAGACCCAGTACTTC.

The gene calls are TRBV20-1 and TRBJ1-1, with TRBD1 matching 7 bases. Germline assignment: CDR1 DFQATT and CDR2 SNEGSKA (reference sequence). The CDR3 covers 15 residues. V lost 6 bases to trimming and J lost 2 bases; unmatched junction nucleotides: 12. The CDR3 sequence is CSARQGWLLNTEAFF. The CDR3 DNA sequence: TGCAGTGCACGACAGGGTTGGCTCCTAAACACTGAAGCTTTCTTT.

The V and J genes are TRBV24-1 and TRBJ2-1, with 10 bases aligning to TRBD2. V dropped 3 bases and J dropped 5; count of bases not matched to a gene: 6. Germline V lookup: CDR1 KGHDR, CDR2 SFDVKD. The CDR3 runs to 16 residues. The DNA of the CDR3 is TGTGCCACCAGTGATCTAGCGGGAGCATCCCACAATGAGCAGTTCTTC. Its protein is CATSDLAGASHNEQFF.

The chain links TRBV7-6 to TRBJ1-6; TRBD1 might be the D (6 bases). Trimming shortened V by 5 bases and J by 7 bases, and 15 bases separated the two germline ends. CDR3 length: 15 amino acids. CDR1 and CDR2 (germline): SGHVS, FNYEAQ. CDR3 nucleotides: TGTGCCAGCAGCCAAAGGGGCGACAGGAATTCACCCCTCCACTTT. This sequence encodes CASSQRGDRNSPLHF.

The chain employs TRBV5-1 and TRBJ1-2; D ambiguous. The CDR3 extends over 13 amino acids. CDR1 is SGHRS, CDR2 YFSETQ, per germline. Between the trimmed V and J ends, which lost 0 bases and 8 bases, there was a span of 11 bases. CDR3 amino acids: CASSLADRWGYTF. DNA for the CDR3: TGCGCCAGCAGCTTGGCCGATCGGTGGGGCTACACCTTC. Looking up the rest from reference TRBV5-1 and TRBJ1-2 gives the full variable domain: KAGVTQTPRYLIKTRGQQVTLSCSPISGHRSVSWYQQTPGQGLQFLFEYFSETQRNKGNFPGRFSGRQFSNSRSEMNVSTLELGDSALYLCASSLADRWGYTFGSGTRLTVV.

Only a few counts were recorded for this clonotype. The chain has TRBV19 and TRBJ2-1; TRBD1 is a possible D gene (6 bases). This CDR3 is 14 amino acids long. The germline CDR1 and CDR2 sequences are LNHDA and SQIVND (reference sequence). V was cut by 3 bases and J by 7 bases, with 13 bases left in between. CDR3 protein: CASSINVRGNEQFF. The CDR3 DNA follows: TGTGCCAGTAGTATCAACGTGAGGGGGAATGAGCAGTTCTTC. The entire variable domain, with the rest obtained from reference TRBV19 and TRBJ2-1, is as follows: DGGITQSPKYLFRKEGQNVTLSCEQNLNHDAMYWYRQDPGQGLRLIYYSQIVNDFQKGDIAEGYSVSREKKESFPLTVTSAQKNPTAFYLCASSINVRGNEQFFGPGTRLTVL.

The chain couples TRBV4-1 to TRBJ2-1, with no clear D. Germline CDR1 MGHRA, CDR2 YSYEKL. V lost 0 bases and J lost 4, with 19 bases in between. The CDR3 covers 18 residues. DNA of the CDR3: TGCGCCAGCAGCCAAGATCGCCTAGGAGCCTACCAATACAATGAGCAGTTCTTC. Translating it yields CASSQDRLGAYQYNEQFF.

The V gene is TRBV10-3, the J gene TRBJ2-3; D remains unclear. V shed 0 bases and J shed 2 bases, with 6 bases lying between them. The CDR3 extends over 14 amino acids. CDR1 is ENHRY, CDR2 SYGVKD, per germline. CDR3 DNA sequence: TGTGCCATCAGTGAGTCTGTCTACACAGATACGCAGTATTTT. This sequence encodes CAISESVYTDTQYF.

CDR3 region: CSVRVAKNIQYF. The CDR3 nucleotides are TGCAGCGTTAGGGTAGCCAAAAACATTCAGTACTTC. The chain is built from TRBV29-1 and TRBJ2-4; no firm D call. V lost 5 bases, J lost 0 bases, and 5 bases lay in between. The CDR3 spans 12 residues. Germline V gene sequence: CDR1 SQVTM, CDR2 ANQGSEA.

This clonotype was seen a handful of times. V is TRBV20-1 and J is TRBJ2-2; D ambiguous. Germline V CDR1 and CDR2: DFQATT, SNEGSKA (reference sequence). The CDR3 spans 14 residues. V lost 4 bases, J lost 0 bases, and 9 bases lay in between. The CDR3 reads CSAIDNPNTGELFF. The CDR3 DNA follows: TGCAGTGCTATAGATAATCCGAACACCGGGGAGCTGTTTTTT.

The chain employs TRBV5-1 and TRBJ2-2; a weak D match, TRBD2 (6 bases). Per germline, CDR1 SGHRS and CDR2 YFSETQ. V was pared by 5 bases and J by 6 bases, with 11 bases between. This CDR3 comprises 13 residues. CDR3 region: CASSSGNPGELFF. In nucleotides, the CDR3 is TGCGCCAGCAGTAGCGGTAACCCCGGGGAGCTGTTTTTT.

The rearrangement links TRBV5-1 to TRBJ2-4; 12 bases agree with TRBD1. CDR1 SGHRS and CDR2 YFSETQ come from the germline V gene. V was clipped by 7 bases and J by 7 bases; unmatched bases: 9. The CDR3 runs to 15 residues. The DNA of the CDR3 is TGCGCCAGCGGGCCGGGACAGGGGGCCGGGAACATTCAGTACTTC. This gives the protein CASGPGQGAGNIQYF.

The V and J genes are TRBV28 and TRBJ2-7; weak D call: TRBD1 (6 bases). Trimming took off 7 bases at V and 2 bases at J, with 15 bases between the two ends. Germline V gene lookup returns CDR1 MDHEN and CDR2 SYDVKM. This CDR3 spans 14 amino acids. CDR3 bases: TGTGCCAGCAAAAGACTCGGACAGACCTACGAGCAGTACTTC. Translation gives CASKRLGQTYEQYF.

This clonotype has just a few counts. The genes are TRBV5-1 and TRBJ2-2; a possible D gene is TRBD2 (6 bases). This CDR3 has 14 residues. V lost 6 bases and J 4 bases, leaving 13 bases between the germline ends. Germline CDR1 is SGHRS and CDR2 is YFSETQ. Here the CDR3 DNA reads TGCGCCAGCAAGTCTAGCGACGGCACCGGGGAGCTGTTTTTT. Protein: CASKSSDGTGELFF.

This clonotype was observed a few times. The chain uses TRBV20-1 and TRBJ2-5; the D gene is possibly TRBD2 (7 bases). This CDR3 comprises 17 residues. V lost 5 bases and J lost 1, with 23 bases in between. In germline, CDR1 is DFQATT, CDR2 SNEGSKA (reference sequence). Here the CDR3 DNA reads TGCAGTGCTCTCCTGGGGGCGGGGAGGGCCTCCCAAGAGACCCAGTACTTC. This codes for CSALLGAGRASQETQYF.

CDR3 nucleotide sequence: TGCAGTCTATACCCGCTGACAGGGATCACAGATACGCAGTATTTT. It is translated as CSLYPLTGITDTQYF. The chain joins TRBV20-1 to TRBJ2-3; 7 bases match TRBD1. Germline CDR1 reads DFQATT; CDR2 reads SNEGSKA (reference sequence). This CDR3 comprises 15 residues. V lost 8 bases to trimming and J lost 2 bases; unmatched junction nucleotides: 13.